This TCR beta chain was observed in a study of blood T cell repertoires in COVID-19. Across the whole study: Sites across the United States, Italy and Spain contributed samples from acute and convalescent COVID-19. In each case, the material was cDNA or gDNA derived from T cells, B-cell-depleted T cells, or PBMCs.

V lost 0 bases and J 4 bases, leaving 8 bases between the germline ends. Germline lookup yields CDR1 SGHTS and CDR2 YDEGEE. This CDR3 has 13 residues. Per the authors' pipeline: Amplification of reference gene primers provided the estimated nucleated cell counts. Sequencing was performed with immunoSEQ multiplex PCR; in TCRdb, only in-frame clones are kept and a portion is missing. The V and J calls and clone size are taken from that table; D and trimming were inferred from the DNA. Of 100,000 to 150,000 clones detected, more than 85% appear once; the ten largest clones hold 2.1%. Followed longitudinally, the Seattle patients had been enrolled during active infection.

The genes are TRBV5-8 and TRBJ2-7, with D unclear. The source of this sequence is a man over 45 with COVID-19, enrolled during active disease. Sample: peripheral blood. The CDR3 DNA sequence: TGTGCCAGCAGCTTGGCTCAAGCGTACGAGCAGTACGTC. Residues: CASSLAQAYEQYV.